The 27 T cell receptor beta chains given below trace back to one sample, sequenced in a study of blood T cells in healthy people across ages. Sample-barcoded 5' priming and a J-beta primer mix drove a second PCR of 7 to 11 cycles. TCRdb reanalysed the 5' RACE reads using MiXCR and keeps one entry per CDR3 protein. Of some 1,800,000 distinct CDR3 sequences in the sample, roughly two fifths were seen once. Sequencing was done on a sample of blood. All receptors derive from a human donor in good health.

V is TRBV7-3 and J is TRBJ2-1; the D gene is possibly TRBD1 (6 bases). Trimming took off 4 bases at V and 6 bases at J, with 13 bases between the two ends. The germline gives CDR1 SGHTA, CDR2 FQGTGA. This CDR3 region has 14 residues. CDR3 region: CASSSPGQTNEQFF. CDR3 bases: TGTGCCAGCAGCTCGCCGGGACAAACCAATGAGCAGTTCTTC.

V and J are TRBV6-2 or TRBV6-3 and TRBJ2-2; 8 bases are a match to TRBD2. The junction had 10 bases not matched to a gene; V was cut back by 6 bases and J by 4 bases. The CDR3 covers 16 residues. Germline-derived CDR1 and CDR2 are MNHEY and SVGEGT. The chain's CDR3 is CASRDPAGDGTGELFF. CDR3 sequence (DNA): TGTGCCAGCAGAGACCCAGCGGGGGATGGCACCGGGGAGCTGTTTTTT.

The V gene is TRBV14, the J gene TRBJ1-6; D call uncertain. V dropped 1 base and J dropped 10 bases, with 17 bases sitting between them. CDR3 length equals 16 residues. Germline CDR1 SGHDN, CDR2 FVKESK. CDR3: CASSQALGPGNSPLHF. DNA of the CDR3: TGTGCCAGCAGCCAAGCGCTTGGCCCGGGGAACTCACCCCTCCACTTT.

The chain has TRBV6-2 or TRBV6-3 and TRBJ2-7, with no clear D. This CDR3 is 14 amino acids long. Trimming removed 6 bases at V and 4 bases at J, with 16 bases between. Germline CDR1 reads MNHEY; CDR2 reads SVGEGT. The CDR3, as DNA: TGTGCCAGCAGCCCCTTTTCGACCTTTTACGAGCAGTACTTC. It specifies CASSPFSTFYEQYF.

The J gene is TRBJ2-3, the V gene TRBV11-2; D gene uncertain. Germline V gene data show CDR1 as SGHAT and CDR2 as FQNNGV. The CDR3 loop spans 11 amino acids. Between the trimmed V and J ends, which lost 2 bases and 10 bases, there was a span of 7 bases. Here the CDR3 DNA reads TGTGCCAGCAGCTTAAGTGACCCGCAGTATTTT. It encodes CASSLSDPQYF.

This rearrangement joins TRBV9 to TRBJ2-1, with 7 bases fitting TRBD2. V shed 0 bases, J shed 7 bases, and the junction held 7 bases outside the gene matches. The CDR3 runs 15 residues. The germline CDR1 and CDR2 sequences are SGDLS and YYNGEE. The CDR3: CASSVDAGVANEQFF. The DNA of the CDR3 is TGTGCCAGCAGCGTAGACGCGGGGGTGGCAAATGAGCAGTTCTTC. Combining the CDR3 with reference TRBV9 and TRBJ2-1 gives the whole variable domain DSGVTQTPKHLITATGQRVTLRCSPRSGDLSVYWYQQSLDQGLQFLIQYYNGEERAKGNILERFSAQQFPDLHSELNLSSLELGDSALYFCASSVDAGVANEQFFGPGTRLTVL.

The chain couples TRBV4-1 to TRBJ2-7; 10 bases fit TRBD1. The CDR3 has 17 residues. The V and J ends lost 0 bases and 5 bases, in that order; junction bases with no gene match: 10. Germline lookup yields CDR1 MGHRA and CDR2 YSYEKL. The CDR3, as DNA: TGCGCCAGCAGCCAAGAGGAGACCGGACAGGGGGGACACGAGCAGTACTTC. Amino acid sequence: CASSQEETGQGGHEQYF.

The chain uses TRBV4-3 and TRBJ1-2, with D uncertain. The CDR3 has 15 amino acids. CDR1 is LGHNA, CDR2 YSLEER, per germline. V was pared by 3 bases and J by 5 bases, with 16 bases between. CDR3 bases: TGCGCCAGCAGCCACCGTGACGGGGAGTGGTATGGCTACACCTTC. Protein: CASSHRDGEWYGYTF.

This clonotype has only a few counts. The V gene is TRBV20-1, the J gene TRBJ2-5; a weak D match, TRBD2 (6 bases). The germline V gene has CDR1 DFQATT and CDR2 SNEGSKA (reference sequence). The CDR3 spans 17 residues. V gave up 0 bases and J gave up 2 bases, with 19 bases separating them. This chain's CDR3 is CSARDPLFLAQQETQYF. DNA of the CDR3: TGCAGTGCTAGAGACCCCCTTTTCCTAGCGCAGCAAGAGACCCAGTACTTC.

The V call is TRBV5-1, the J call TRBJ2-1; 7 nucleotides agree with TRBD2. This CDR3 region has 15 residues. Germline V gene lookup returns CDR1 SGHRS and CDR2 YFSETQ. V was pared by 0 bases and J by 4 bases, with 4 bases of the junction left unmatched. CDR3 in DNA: TGCGCCAGCAGCTTGGTTGCGGGGGAATACAATGAGCAGTTCTTC. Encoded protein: CASSLVAGEYNEQFF.

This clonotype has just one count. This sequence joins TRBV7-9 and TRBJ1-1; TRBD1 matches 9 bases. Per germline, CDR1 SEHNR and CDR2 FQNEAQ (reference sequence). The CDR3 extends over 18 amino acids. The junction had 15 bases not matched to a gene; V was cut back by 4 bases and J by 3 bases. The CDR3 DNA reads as TGTGCCAGCAGCTCCCTACCCGGACAGGGGAAAGGTGACACTGAAGCTTTCTTT. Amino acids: CASSSLPGQGKGDTEAFF.

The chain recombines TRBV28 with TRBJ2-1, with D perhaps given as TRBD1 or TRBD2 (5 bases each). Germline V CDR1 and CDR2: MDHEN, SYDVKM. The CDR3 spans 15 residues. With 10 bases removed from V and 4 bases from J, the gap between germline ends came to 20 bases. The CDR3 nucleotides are TGTGCCACCACCTTGGGGACCCTCTTATACAATGAGCAGTTCTTC. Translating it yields CATTLGTLLYNEQFF.

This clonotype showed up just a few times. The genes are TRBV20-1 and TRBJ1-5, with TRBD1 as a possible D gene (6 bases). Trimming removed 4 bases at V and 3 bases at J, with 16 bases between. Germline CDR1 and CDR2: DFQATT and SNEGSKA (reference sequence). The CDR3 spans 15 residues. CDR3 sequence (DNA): TGCAGTGCTAACACAGGGTCGGAGAACAATCAGCCCCAGCATTTT. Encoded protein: CSANTGSENNQPQHF.

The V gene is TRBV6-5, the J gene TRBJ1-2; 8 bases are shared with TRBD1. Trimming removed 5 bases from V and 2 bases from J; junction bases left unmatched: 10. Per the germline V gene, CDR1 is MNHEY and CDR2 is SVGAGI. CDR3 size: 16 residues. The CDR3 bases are TGTGCCAGCAGTCCCGGGACAGGCGAAAAGAACTATGGCTACACCTTC. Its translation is CASSPGTGEKNYGYTF.

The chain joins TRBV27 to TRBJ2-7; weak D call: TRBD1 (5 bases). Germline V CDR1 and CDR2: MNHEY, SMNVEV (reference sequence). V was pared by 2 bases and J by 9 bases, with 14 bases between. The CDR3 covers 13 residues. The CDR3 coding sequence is TGTGCCAGCAGTTTAAAGGGGATGGTTGGGCAGTACTTC. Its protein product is CASSLKGMVGQYF.

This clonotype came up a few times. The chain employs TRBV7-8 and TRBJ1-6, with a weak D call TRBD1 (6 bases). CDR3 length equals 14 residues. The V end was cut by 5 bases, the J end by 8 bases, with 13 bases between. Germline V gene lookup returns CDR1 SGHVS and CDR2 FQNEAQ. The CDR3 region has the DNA TGTGCCAGCAGCCCCACGACAGGCGATTCACCCCTCCACTTT. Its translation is CASSPTTGDSPLHF.

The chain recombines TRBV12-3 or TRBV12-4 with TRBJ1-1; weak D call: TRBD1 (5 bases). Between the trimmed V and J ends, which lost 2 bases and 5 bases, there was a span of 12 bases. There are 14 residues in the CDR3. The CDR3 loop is CASSLHNKGTEAFF. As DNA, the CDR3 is TGTGCCAGCAGTTTACACAATAAGGGGACTGAAGCTTTCTTT.

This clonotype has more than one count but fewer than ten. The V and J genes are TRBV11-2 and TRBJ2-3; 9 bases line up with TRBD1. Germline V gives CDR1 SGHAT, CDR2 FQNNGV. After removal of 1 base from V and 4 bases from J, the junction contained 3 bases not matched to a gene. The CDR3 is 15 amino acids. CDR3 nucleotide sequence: TGTGCCAGCAGCTTAGGTGGGACAGGGCCAGATACGCAGTATTTT. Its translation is CASSLGGTGPDTQYF.

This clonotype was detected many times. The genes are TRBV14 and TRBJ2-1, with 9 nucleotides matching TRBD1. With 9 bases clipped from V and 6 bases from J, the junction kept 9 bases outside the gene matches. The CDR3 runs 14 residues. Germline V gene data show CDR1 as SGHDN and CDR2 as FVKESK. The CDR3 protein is CAREQGARSNEQFF. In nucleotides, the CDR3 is TGTGCCAGAGAACAGGGGGCGCGATCCAATGAGCAGTTCTTC.

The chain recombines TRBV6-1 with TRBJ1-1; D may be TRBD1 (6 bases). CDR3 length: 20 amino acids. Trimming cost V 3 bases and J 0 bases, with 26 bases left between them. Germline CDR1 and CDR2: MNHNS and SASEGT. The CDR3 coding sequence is TGTGCCAGCAGTGACGGCCCGCTCATCGGGACACTCCGAATGAACACTGAAGCTTTCTTT. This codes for CASSDGPLIGTLRMNTEAFF.

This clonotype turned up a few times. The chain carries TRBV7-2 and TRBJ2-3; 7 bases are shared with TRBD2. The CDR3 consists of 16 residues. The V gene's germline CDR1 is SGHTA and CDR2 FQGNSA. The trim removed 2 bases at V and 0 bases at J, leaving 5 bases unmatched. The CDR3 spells CASSLLSGVSTDTQYF. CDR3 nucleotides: TGTGCCAGCAGCTTATTAAGCGGGGTTAGCACAGATACGCAGTATTTT.

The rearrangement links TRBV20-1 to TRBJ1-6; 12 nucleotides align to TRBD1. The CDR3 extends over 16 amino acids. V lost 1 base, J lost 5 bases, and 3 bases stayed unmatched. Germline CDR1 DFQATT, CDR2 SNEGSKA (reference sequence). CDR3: CSARVGTGGHNSPLHF. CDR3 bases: TGCAGTGCTAGAGTGGGGACAGGGGGCCATAATTCACCCCTCCACTTT.

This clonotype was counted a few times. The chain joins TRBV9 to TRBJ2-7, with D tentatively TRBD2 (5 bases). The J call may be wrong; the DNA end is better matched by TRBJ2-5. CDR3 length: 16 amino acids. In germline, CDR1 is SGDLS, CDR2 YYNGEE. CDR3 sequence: CASSVDNGVNIKTQYF. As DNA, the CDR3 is TGTGCCAGCAGCGTAGACAACGGGGTTAACATAAAGACCCAGTACTTC.

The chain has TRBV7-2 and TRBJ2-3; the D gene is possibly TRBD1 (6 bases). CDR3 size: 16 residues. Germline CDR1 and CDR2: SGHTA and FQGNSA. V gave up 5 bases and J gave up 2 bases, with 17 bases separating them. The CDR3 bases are TGTGCCAGCAGCCTCCCGACAGGTTGGGACACAGATACGCAGTATTTT. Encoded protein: CASSLPTGWDTDTQYF. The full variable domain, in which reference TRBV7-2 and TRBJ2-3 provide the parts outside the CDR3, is GAGVSQSPSNKVTEKGKDVELRCDPISGHTALYWYRQSLGQGLEFLIYFQGNSAPDKSGLPSDRFSAERTGGSVSTLTIQRTQQEDSAVYLCASSLPTGWDTDTQYFGPGTRLTVL.

The CDR3 spells CASSGPSGQETQYF. The CDR3 coding sequence is TGCGCCAGCAGTGGTCCTAGCGGGCAGGAGACCCAGTACTTC. V usage is TRBV5-1 and J usage is TRBJ2-5; 8 bases fit TRBD2. From germline, CDR1 is SGHRS and CDR2 YFSETQ. The CDR3 is 14 amino acids. Germline trimming cut 5 bases from V and 5 bases from J; bases unmatched to any gene: 8.

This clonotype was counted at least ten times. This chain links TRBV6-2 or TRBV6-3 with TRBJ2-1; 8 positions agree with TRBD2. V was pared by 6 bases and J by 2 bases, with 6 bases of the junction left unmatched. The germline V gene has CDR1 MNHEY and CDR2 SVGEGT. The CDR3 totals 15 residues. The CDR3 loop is CASRREAGAYNEQFF. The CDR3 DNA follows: TGTGCCAGCAGACGCGAAGCGGGGGCCTACAATGAGCAGTTCTTC.

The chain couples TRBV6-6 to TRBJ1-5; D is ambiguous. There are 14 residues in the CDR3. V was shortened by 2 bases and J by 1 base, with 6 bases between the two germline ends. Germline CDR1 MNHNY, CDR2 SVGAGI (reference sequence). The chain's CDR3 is CASSYGESNQPQHF. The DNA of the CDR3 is TGTGCCAGCAGTTACGGGGAGAGCAATCAGCCCCAGCATTTT.